Each of the 26 T cell receptor beta chains below was sequenced from the same sample in a study of T cells after yellow fever vaccination. From the 5' RACE reads, TCRdb called clonotypes with MiXCR, one entry per CDR3 protein. There are about 550,000 distinct CDR3 sequences in the sample; 19% occur only once, and roughly an eighth lies in the top ten. The source material was PBMCs, sampled 15 days after the yellow fever booster vaccination. The receptors derive from a man aged 25 to 40 who received the YFV17D yellow fever vaccine.

This clonotype was counted many times. The rearrangement links TRBV29-1 to TRBJ1-1, with D maybe TRBD1 (5 bases). V was trimmed by 1 base and J by 6 bases, leaving 6 bases between them. The CDR3 has 11 residues. From germline, CDR1 is SQVTM and CDR2 ANQGSEA. The CDR3 bases are TGCAGCGTTGAAGGGGGGTCTGAAGCTTTCTTT. Its protein is CSVEGGSEAFF. Filled out from reference TRBV29-1 and TRBJ1-1, the complete variable domain reads SAVISQKPSRDICQRGTSLTIQCQVDSQVTMMFWYRQQPGQSLTLIATANQGSEATYESGFVIDKFPISRPNLTFSTLTVSNMSPEDSSIYLCSVEGGSEAFFGQGTRLTVV.

The J gene is TRBJ2-7, the V gene TRBV30; tentative D call: TRBD1 (6 bases). Germline V gene sequence: CDR1 GTSNPN, CDR2 SVGIG (reference sequence). Trimming pared 3 bases from V and 4 bases from J, leaving 10 bases between. The CDR3 length is 12 residues. The DNA of the CDR3 is TGTGCCTGGAGCAGGGGTTTGTACGAGCAGTACTTC. As protein: CAWSRGLYEQYF. The full variable domain, its missing parts supplied by reference TRBV30 and TRBJ2-7, is SQTIHQWPATLVQPVGSPLSLECTVEGTSNPNLYWYRQAAGRGLQLLFYSVGIGQISSEVPQNLSASRPQDRQFILSSKKLLLSDSGFYLCAWSRGLYEQYFGPGTRLTVT.

The rearrangement links TRBV4-3 to TRBJ2-7, with TRBD1 identical over 9 bases. V was pared by 3 bases and J by 1 base, with 4 bases of the junction left unmatched. The CDR3 length is 15 residues. Germline V lookup: CDR1 LGHNA, CDR2 YSLEER. The CDR3 bases are TGCGCCAGCAGCCATTCCGGGACAGGGTCCTACGAGCAGTACTTC. It translates to CASSHSGTGSYEQYF.

The genes are TRBV7-2 and TRBJ1-5, with D unclear. The length of the CDR3 is 15 residues. In germline, CDR1 is SGHTA, CDR2 FQGNSA. Trimming removed 5 bases at V and 3 bases at J, with 14 bases between. The DNA for the CDR3 is TGTGCCAGCAGCCCCCGGAGTGGGGACAATCAGCCCCAGCATTTT. The encoded protein is CASSPRSGDNQPQHF.

J is TRBJ2-6 and V is TRBV7-2; D is ambiguous. V lost 1 base to trimming and J lost 0 bases, with 7 bases between them. Germline V lookup: CDR1 SGHTA, CDR2 FQGNSA. This CDR3 spans 16 amino acids. This CDR3 reads CASSLGASSGANVLTF. CDR3 nucleotide sequence: TGTGCCAGCAGCTTAGGTGCCAGCTCTGGGGCCAACGTCCTGACTTTC.

This clonotype was recorded a few times. The rearrangement uses TRBV28 and TRBJ2-5; the D call may be TRBD1 or TRBD2 (5 bases each). Trimming stripped 8 bases from V and 4 bases from J, with 14 bases between. Germline V gene sequence: CDR1 MDHEN, CDR2 SYDVKM. The CDR3 loop spans 13 amino acids. The CDR3 DNA sequence: TGTGCCAGCCTTGGGGGTGGCAGAGAGACCCAGTACTTC. Amino acids: CASLGGGRETQYF.

This rearrangement joins TRBV7-2 to TRBJ1-1; D is ambiguous. The CDR3 totals 12 residues. Germline loops: CDR1 SGHTA, CDR2 FQGNSA. V lost 6 bases and J 0 bases, leaving 5 bases between the germline ends. CDR3 sequence (DNA): TGTGCCAGCAGACTAATGAACACTGAAGCTTTCTTT. Translation gives CASRLMNTEAFF.

This clonotype was picked up a small number of times. V usage is TRBV10-2 and J usage is TRBJ2-7; possibly TRBD2 for D (5 bases). Germline V gene lookup returns CDR1 WSHSY and CDR2 SAAADI. V lost 7 bases to trimming and J lost 0 bases, with 13 bases between them. The CDR3 consists of 14 residues. CDR3 residues: CASTGEGLSYEQYF. Written as DNA, the CDR3 is TGCGCCAGCACTGGGGAAGGACTCTCCTACGAGCAGTACTTC.

The chain has TRBV18 and TRBJ2-4; 13 bases line up with TRBD2. The CDR3 length is 15 residues. V shed 0 bases and J 8 bases; nucleotides not matched to a gene: 1. Germline V gene sequence: CDR1 KGHSH, CDR2 LQKENI. The CDR3 region is CASSPPGLAGDIQYF. CDR3 bases: TGTGCCAGCTCACCACCTGGACTAGCGGGGGACATTCAGTACTTC.

The gene calls are TRBV14 and TRBJ2-2; D possibly uses TRBD1 or TRBD2 (5 bases each). Between the trimmed V and J ends, which lost 1 base and 4 bases, there was a span of 7 bases. Germline lookup yields CDR1 SGHDN and CDR2 FVKESK. This CDR3 has 14 residues. CDR3 region: CASSQARGTGELFF. For the CDR3, the DNA is TGTGCCAGCAGCCAAGCGAGGGGCACCGGGGAGCTGTTTTTT.

The rearrangement links TRBV2 to TRBJ2-7; 7 nucleotides align to TRBD1. The CDR3 is 13 residues long. Germline CDR1 reads SNHLY; CDR2 reads FYNNEI. V lost 6 bases, J lost 3 bases, and 5 bases stayed unmatched. This chain's CDR3 is CASRRGTDYEQYF. The CDR3, as DNA: TGTGCCAGCAGGAGAGGGACAGACTACGAGCAGTACTTC.

Only a few counts were recorded for this clonotype. The chain employs TRBV7-2 and TRBJ2-5; TRBD2 aligns across 9 bases. The J segment lost 1 base and the V segment lost 4 bases, leaving 7 bases of the junction unmatched. The CDR3 spans 16 residues. CDR1 and CDR2 from the germline V gene are SGHTA and FQGNSA. CDR3 coding DNA: TGTGCCAGCAGCTCCCCACTAGCGGGCACCCAAGAGACCCAGTACTTC. Translating it yields CASSSPLAGTQETQYF.

V gene TRBV12-3 or TRBV12-4 combines with J gene TRBJ2-1; tentatively, D is TRBD1 (7 bases). The CDR3 has 18 amino acids. The V end lost 3 bases, the J end lost 2 bases, and 20 bases lay between the germline ends. CDR3 in DNA: TGTGCCAGCAGTTTCTTGGCGGGACAGTCGATGGCCTACAATGAGCAGTTCTTC. This sequence encodes CASSFLAGQSMAYNEQFF.

V is TRBV7-9 and J is TRBJ2-7, with D perhaps matching TRBD1 (6 bases). Germline V gene data show CDR1 as SEHNR and CDR2 as FQNEAQ (reference sequence). The CDR3 runs to 14 residues. Trimming took 4 bases from V and 7 from J, leaving 17 bases between them. Written as DNA, the CDR3 is TGTGCCAGCAGCTCCGGGACATCTACGAGAGAGCAGTACTTC. Protein product: CASSSGTSTREQYF.

A few counts support this clonotype. This chain uses TRBV5-1 with TRBJ1-3; D is possibly TRBD1 (6 bases). Trimming stripped 7 bases from V and 8 bases from J, with 19 bases between. From germline, CDR1 is SGHRS and CDR2 YFSETQ. This CDR3 is 14 amino acids long. Here the CDR3 reads CASQNTGIVDTIYF. Written as DNA, the CDR3 is TGCGCCAGCCAGAACACAGGGATAGTGGACACCATATATTTT.

The rearrangement links TRBV6-4 to TRBJ1-2; D ambiguous. V was trimmed by 0 bases and J by 4 bases, leaving 12 bases between them. The CDR3 totals 15 residues. CDR1 MRHNA and CDR2 SNTAGT come from the germline V gene. CDR3 protein: CASSDSNSGLYGYTF. CDR3 coding DNA: TGTGCCAGCAGTGACTCGAATAGTGGACTCTATGGCTACACCTTC.

A single count supports this clonotype. The junction departs from the called germline gene at one end, perhaps through a read error. The chain couples TRBV12-3 or TRBV12-4 to TRBJ2-1; 8 nucleotides line up with TRBD2. The length of the CDR3 is 15 residues. In DNA form, the CDR3 reads TGTGCCAGCAGACCCGTAGCGGGGATCTACAATGAGCAGGTCTTC. Translating gives CASRPVAGIYNEQVF.

The chain employs TRBV12-3 or TRBV12-4 and TRBJ1-5; TRBD1 might be the D (5 bases). V was trimmed by 2 bases and J by 7 bases, leaving 15 bases between them. This CDR3 region has 15 residues. The CDR3 loop is CASSLSASGGQPQHF. The CDR3 nucleotides read TGTGCCAGCAGTTTAAGCGCTTCTGGGGGACAGCCCCAGCATTTT.

The chain recombines TRBV20-1 with TRBJ2-7; no clear D. This CDR3 comprises 12 residues. Germline V lookup: CDR1 DFQATT, CDR2 SNEGSKA (reference sequence). The V end lost 5 bases, the J end lost 0 bases, and 8 bases lay between the germline ends. CDR3 loop: CSAPDISYEQYF. The DNA of the CDR3 is TGCAGTGCTCCTGACATCTCCTACGAGCAGTACTTC.

Ten or more counts support this clonotype. V gene TRBV18 combines with J gene TRBJ2-7; D might be TRBD2 (6 bases). In germline, CDR1 is KGHSH, CDR2 LQKENI. The CDR3 consists of 12 residues. V was shortened by 8 bases and J by 4 bases, with 12 bases between the two germline ends. The CDR3 loop reads CASSPEGYEQYF. CDR3 in DNA: TGTGCCAGCAGCCCGGAGGGTTACGAGCAGTACTTC.

The table lists this clonotype with many counts. The genes are TRBV25-1 and TRBJ2-3; TRBD1 matches at 7 bases. The CDR3 runs to 18 residues. Trimming removed 1 base from V and 0 bases from J; junction bases left unmatched: 10. The germline V gene encodes CDR1 MGHDK and CDR2 SYGVNS. The CDR3 region is CASSEFNPGQSSTDTQYF. In nucleotides, the CDR3 is TGTGCCAGCAGTGAATTCAATCCGGGACAGTCTAGCACAGATACGCAGTATTTT.

The chain is built from TRBV4-3 and TRBJ2-2; D is perhaps TRBD1 (6 bases). The V end lost 5 bases, the J end lost 4 bases, and 20 bases lay between the germline ends. The CDR3 contains 17 residues. From germline, CDR1 is LGHNA and CDR2 YSLEER. The CDR3 loop is CASSKSPNRAGTGELFF. The DNA of the CDR3 is TGCGCCAGCAGCAAGAGCCCTAACAGGGCGGGCACCGGGGAGCTGTTTTTT.

This clonotype showed up just a few times. The chain carries TRBV7-2 and TRBJ2-2; 9 nucleotides match TRBD1. Unmatched junction bases numbered 8, after V lost 5 bases and J lost 4 bases. CDR1 and CDR2 from the germline V gene are SGHTA and FQGNSA. The CDR3 is 16 residues long. CDR3 bases: TGTGCCAGCAGCCCTTGGGGACAGGGCGGCACCGGGGAGCTGTTTTTT. It encodes CASSPWGQGGTGELFF.

This clonotype was found a few times. The V gene is TRBV27, the J gene TRBJ2-7, with TRBD2 as a possible D gene (6 bases). The germline gives CDR1 MNHEY, CDR2 SMNVEV (reference sequence). V was pared by 0 bases and J by 3 bases, with 12 bases between. The CDR3 runs to 15 residues. The CDR3 sequence is CASSLSAGRGYEQYF. CDR3 coding DNA: TGTGCCAGCAGTTTATCTGCGGGACGGGGCTACGAGCAGTACTTC.

This clonotype was seen only a few times. This chain connects TRBV29-1 to TRBJ2-2; 12 bases match TRBD1. The CDR3 is 14 amino acids. V lost 4 bases and J lost 7; bases outside the gene matches: 4. Germline-derived CDR1 and CDR2 are SQVTM and ANQGSEA. The CDR3 DNA reads as TGCAGCGTTGTGGGACAGGGGGCGGTCGGGGAGCTGTTTTTT. Protein sequence: CSVVGQGAVGELFF.

The rearrangement links TRBV29-1 to TRBJ2-4; 9 bases fit TRBD1. CDR1 SQVTM and CDR2 ANQGSEA come from the germline V gene. The CDR3 sequence is 15 residues long. Trimming at V came to 3 bases and at J to 5 bases, leaving 8 bases not matched to a gene. The CDR3 here is CSVEAGDRVENIQYF. The CDR3 DNA sequence: TGCAGCGTTGAGGCAGGGGACAGGGTGGAAAACATTCAGTACTTC.